The present entry profiles one T cell receptor beta chain with its context. Its target is not known. These data originate in a study of T cell responses to AZD1222 COVID-19 vaccine. Study conclusions and caveats: Vaccine-related CD4 TCRs covered spike, predominating at 160-218 and 743-854. Sampling that yielded the repertoires occurred only after the peak T cell response. Donors skewed white British and female; clonal diversity was possibly underestimated.

Data came from immunoSEQ multiplex PCR; TCRdb stores just in-frame clones and leaves some out. The data hold about 120,000 clones, with around 90% observed a single time. The sample was peripheral blood, taken on day 0 of AZD1222 vaccination. The origin of this receptor is an adult in good health.

The CDR3 DNA reads TGTGCCAGCAGCAACTCGCGGAGGGAGGGGCATGGCTACACCTTC. Translating gives CASSNSRREGHGYTF. The chain combines TRBV7-2 with TRBJ1-2; the D gene is possibly TRBD1 (5 bases). The CDR3 length is 15 residues. Looked up from germline, CDR1 is SGHTA and CDR2 is FQGNSA. Between the trimmed V and J ends, which lost 5 bases and 6 bases, there was a span of 19 bases.